A single sample is the source of the 14 T cell receptor beta chains below, sequenced in a study of blood T cell repertoires in COVID-19 (TCRdb year 2020). The library was generated by the immunoSEQ multiplex PCR assay. This is the immuneACCESS table as TCRdb keeps it, with only in-frame sequences that have V and J called. A part of the clones is gone; compared with another copy, unresolved V genes explain less than half, and the rest is unexplained. This sample lists some 100,000 clones; less than 85% were detected once. About 1.7% of the sample is in the top ten clones. Sequenced sample: peripheral blood. The receptor source for this set is a woman aged 70-85 years with active or convalescent COVID-19.

V is TRBV7-6 and J is TRBJ2-5; 11 positions agree with TRBD2. The CDR3 runs 16 residues. V lost 5 bases and J lost 3; bases outside the gene matches: 8. CDR1 is SGHVS and CDR2 is FNYEAQ in the germline V gene. Written as DNA, the CDR3 is TGTGCCAGCAGCGCCCGTCTAGCGGGGGGTGAAGAGACCCAGTACTTC. Its translation is CASSARLAGGEETQYF.

J is TRBJ1-4 and V is TRBV7-9; maybe TRBD1 (6 bases). V dropped 7 bases and J dropped 8 bases, with 17 bases sitting between them. Germline V gene sequence: CDR1 SEHNR, CDR2 FQNEAQ (reference sequence). The CDR3 has 14 residues. CDR3 coding DNA: TGTGCCAGCACCGCCACAGGGTATGGGGAAAAACTGTTTTTT. Translated, it gives CASTATGYGEKLFF.

Only a few counts were recorded for this clone. The chain has TRBV7-9 and TRBJ1-1; D perhaps matches TRBD1 (5 bases). V was trimmed by 2 bases and J by 4 bases, leaving 5 bases between them. The germline V gene encodes CDR1 SEHNR and CDR2 FQNEAQ (reference sequence). CDR3 length equals 12 residues. The CDR3 protein is CASSLRGTEAFF. For the CDR3, the DNA is TGTGCCAGCAGCTTAAGGGGCACTGAAGCTTTCTTT. Using reference TRBV7-9 and TRBJ1-1 for the parts outside the CDR3, the full variable domain is DTGVSQNPRHKITKRGQNVTFRCDPISEHNRLYWYRQTLGQGPEFLTYFQNEAQLEKSRLLSDRFSAERPKGSFSTLEIQRTEQGDSAMYLCASSLRGTEAFFGQGTRLTVV.

The chain links TRBV18 to TRBJ1-4; TRBD1 agrees at 10 bases. Germline V lookup: CDR1 KGHSH, CDR2 LQKENI. V lost 4 bases to trimming and J lost 6 bases; unmatched junction nucleotides: 11. The CDR3 consists of 17 residues. CDR3 in amino acids: CASSQTGTGEGDEKLFF. The CDR3 nucleotides are TGTGCCAGCTCACAAACCGGGACAGGGGAGGGCGATGAAAAACTGTTTTTT.

The chain is built from TRBV6-4 and TRBJ2-3; TRBD2 matches at 8 bases. V lost 2 bases, J lost 6 bases, and 4 bases stayed unmatched. The CDR3 extends over 14 amino acids. CDR1 is MRHNA and CDR2 is SNTAGT in the germline V gene. The CDR3 loop is CASSDTRLADTQYF. The CDR3 nucleotides read TGTGCCAGCAGTGACACCCGACTAGCGGATACGCAGTATTTT.

The V and J genes are TRBV28 and TRBJ1-2; TRBD1 agrees at 8 bases. Trimming cost V 7 bases and J 0 bases; bases outside gene matches: 4. CDR3 size: 14 residues. Germline CDR1 and CDR2: MDHEN and SYDVKM. The CDR3 DNA follows: TGTGCCAGCAACCCGGGACAGGCTAACTATGGCTACACCTTC. Translated: CASNPGQANYGYTF.

This clone was detected a few times. This chain joins TRBV4-3 and TRBJ1-3; unclear D gene. The CDR3 contains 15 residues. V was shortened by 2 bases and J by 0 bases, with 8 bases between the two germline ends. Germline CDR1 reads LGHNA; CDR2 reads YSLEER. CDR3 loop: CASSQLGPSGNTIYF. The CDR3 bases are TGCGCCAGCAGCCAACTTGGGCCCTCTGGAAACACCATATATTTT.

This clone occurred a few times. This chain links TRBV28 with TRBJ1-5, with 7 bases matching TRBD1. With 6 bases clipped from V and 10 bases from J, the junction kept 9 bases outside the gene matches. CDR3 length: 13 amino acids. The germline CDR1 and CDR2 sequences are MDHEN and SYDVKM. CDR3 sequence reads: CASRPGQPLPQHF. Written as DNA, the CDR3 is TGTGCCAGCAGACCGGGACAGCCCCTTCCCCAGCATTTT.

This rearrangement joins TRBV3-1 (or the pseudogene TRBV3-2) to TRBJ2-7; the D gene is possibly TRBD2 (6 bases). The V gene's germline CDR1 is LGHDT and CDR2 YNNKEL (reference sequence). V was pared by 4 bases and J by 0 bases, with 19 bases between. This CDR3 contains 17 residues. CDR3: CASSPLIKKRASYEQYF. DNA for the CDR3: TGTGCCAGCAGCCCACTGATAAAAAAGCGGGCCTCCTACGAGCAGTACTTC.

This chain uses TRBV3-1 (or the pseudogene TRBV3-2) with TRBJ1-3; 7 nucleotides match TRBD1. Per germline, CDR1 LGHDT and CDR2 YNNKEL (reference sequence). After removal of 4 bases from V and 0 bases from J, the junction contained 6 bases not matched to a gene. CDR3 size: 16 residues. The CDR3 sequence is CASSPQTGSSGNTIYF. The CDR3 coding sequence is TGTGCCAGCAGCCCCCAGACAGGGAGCTCTGGAAACACCATATATTTT.

CDR3 bases: TGTGCCAGCTCACCACCGTTGGCACTTGGACTAGCGGGCACCGGGGAGCTGTTTTTT. This translates into CASSPPLALGLAGTGELFF. The chain uses TRBV18 and TRBJ2-2; 11 bases align to TRBD2. Germline V gene data show CDR1 as KGHSH and CDR2 as LQKENI. This CDR3 has 19 residues. Germline trimming cut 0 bases from V and 4 bases from J; bases unmatched to any gene: 10.

There are a few counts of this clone. The J gene is TRBJ1-1, the V gene TRBV19; D is unclear. The V end lost 2 bases, the J end lost 1 base, and 11 bases lay between the germline ends. Germline V gene data show CDR1 as LNHDA and CDR2 as SQIVND (reference sequence). This CDR3 is built from 15 residues. CDR3 nucleotide sequence: TGTGCCAGTAGTATACAGGCCCCCGGGAACACTGAAGCTTTCTTT. Its protein product is CASSIQAPGNTEAFF. The full variable domain, with the rest looked up from reference TRBV19 and TRBJ1-1, is DGGITQSPKYLFRKEGQNVTLSCEQNLNHDAMYWYRQDPGQGLRLIYYSQIVNDFQKGDIAEGYSVSREKKESFPLTVTSAQKNPTAFYLCASSIQAPGNTEAFFGQGTRLTVV.

This clone was picked up one time. The chain employs TRBV4-3 and TRBJ1-5, with D perhaps matching TRBD1 (6 bases). The CDR3 covers 16 residues. The ends were cut back, 2 bases at V and 5 bases at J, with 16 bases in the middle. Germline V lookup: CDR1 LGHNA, CDR2 YSLEER. The CDR3 spells CASSQTIGQSYQPQHF. The CDR3 coding sequence is TGCGCCAGCAGCCAAACGATAGGACAGTCCTATCAGCCCCAGCATTTT.

This clone has a handful of counts. The rearrangement uses TRBV11-2 and TRBJ2-4; possibly TRBD2 for D (6 bases). V lost 5 bases and J lost 1, with 9 bases in between. The CDR3 runs to 14 residues. From germline, CDR1 is SGHAT and CDR2 FQNNGV. CDR3 nucleotides: TGTGCCAGCAGCCCGGGACTGGCCAAAAACATTCAGTACTTC. This translates into CASSPGLAKNIQYF.